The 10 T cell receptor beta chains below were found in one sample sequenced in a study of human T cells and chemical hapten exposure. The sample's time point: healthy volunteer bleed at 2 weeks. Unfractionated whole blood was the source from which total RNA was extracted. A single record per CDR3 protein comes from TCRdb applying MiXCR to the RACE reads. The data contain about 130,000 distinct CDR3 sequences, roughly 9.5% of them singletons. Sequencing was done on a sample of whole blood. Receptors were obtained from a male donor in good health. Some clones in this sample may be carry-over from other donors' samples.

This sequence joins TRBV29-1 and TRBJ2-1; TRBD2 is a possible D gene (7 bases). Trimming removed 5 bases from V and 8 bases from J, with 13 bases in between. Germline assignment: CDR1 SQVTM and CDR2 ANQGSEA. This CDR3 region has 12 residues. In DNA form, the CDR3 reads TGCAGCGTTATCAGGGGAGGGGATGAGCAGTTCTTC. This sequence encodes CSVIRGGDEQFF.

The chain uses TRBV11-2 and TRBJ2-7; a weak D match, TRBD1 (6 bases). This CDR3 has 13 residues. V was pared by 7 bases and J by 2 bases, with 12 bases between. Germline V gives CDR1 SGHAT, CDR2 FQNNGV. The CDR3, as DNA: TGTGCCAGCAAGGCGACAGGCCCCTACGAGCAGTACTTC. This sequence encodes CASKATGPYEQYF.

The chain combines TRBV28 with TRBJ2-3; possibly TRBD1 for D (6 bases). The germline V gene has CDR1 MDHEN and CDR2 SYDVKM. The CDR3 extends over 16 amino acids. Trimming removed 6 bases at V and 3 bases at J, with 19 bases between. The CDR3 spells CASSQNRAVGTDTQYF. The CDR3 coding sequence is TGTGCCAGCAGCCAAAACAGGGCTGTAGGGACAGATACGCAGTATTTT.

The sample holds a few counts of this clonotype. This CDR3 reads CASPPAGVSYNEQFF. CDR3 bases: TGTGCCAGTCCCCCGGCGGGGGTTTCCTACAATGAGCAGTTCTTC. The chain employs TRBV7-2 and TRBJ2-1; 7 nucleotides align to TRBD2. Looked up from germline, CDR1 is SGHTA and CDR2 is FQGNSA. The V gene end was trimmed by 9 bases and the J gene end by 1 base; junction bases not matched to a gene: 9. This CDR3 contains 15 residues.

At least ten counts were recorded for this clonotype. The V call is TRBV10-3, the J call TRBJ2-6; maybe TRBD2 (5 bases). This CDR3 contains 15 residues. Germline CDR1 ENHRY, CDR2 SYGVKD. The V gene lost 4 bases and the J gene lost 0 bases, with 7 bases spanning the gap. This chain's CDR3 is CAISGERSGANVLTF. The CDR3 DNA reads TGTGCCATCAGTGGGGAGCGCTCTGGGGCCAACGTCCTGACTTTC.

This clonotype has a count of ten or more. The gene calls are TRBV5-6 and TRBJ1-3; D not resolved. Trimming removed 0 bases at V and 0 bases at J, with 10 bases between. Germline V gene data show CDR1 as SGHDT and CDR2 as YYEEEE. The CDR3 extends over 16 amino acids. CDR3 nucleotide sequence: TGTGCCAGCAGCTTGGGAGGACTGGGCTCTGGAAACACCATATATTTT. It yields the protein CASSLGGLGSGNTIYF.

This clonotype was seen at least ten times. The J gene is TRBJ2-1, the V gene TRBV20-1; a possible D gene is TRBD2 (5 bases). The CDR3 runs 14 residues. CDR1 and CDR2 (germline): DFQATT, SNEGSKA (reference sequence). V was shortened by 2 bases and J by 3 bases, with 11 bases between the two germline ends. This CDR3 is CSARKEGDYNEQFF. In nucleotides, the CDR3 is TGCAGTGCTAGAAAAGAGGGAGACTACAATGAGCAGTTCTTC.

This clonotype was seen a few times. CDR3 DNA sequence: TGTGCCAGCAGTGCGTCTAGCGGGACGTACAATGAGCAGTTCTTC. Its translation is CASSASSGTYNEQFF. The chain recombines TRBV2 with TRBJ2-1, with TRBD2 matching 9 bases. The germline CDR1 and CDR2 sequences are SNHLY and FYNNEI. The CDR3 extends over 15 amino acids. Losses at the gene ends were 4 bases for V and 4 bases for J; bases not matched to a gene: 5.

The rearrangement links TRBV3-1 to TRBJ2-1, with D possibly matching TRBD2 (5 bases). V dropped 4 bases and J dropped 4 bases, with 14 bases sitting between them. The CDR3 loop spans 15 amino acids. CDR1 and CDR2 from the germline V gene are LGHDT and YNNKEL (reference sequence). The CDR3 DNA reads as TGTGCCAGCAGCCGCCTCCATGGAGGATACAATGAGCAGTTCTTC. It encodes CASSRLHGGYNEQFF.

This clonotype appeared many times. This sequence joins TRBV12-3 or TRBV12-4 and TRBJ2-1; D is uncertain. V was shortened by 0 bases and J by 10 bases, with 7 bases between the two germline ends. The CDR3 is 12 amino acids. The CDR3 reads CASSLALREQFF. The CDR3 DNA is TGTGCCAGCAGTTTAGCGTTAAGAGAGCAGTTCTTC.